The entry below describes one T cell receptor (beta chain). Antigen specificity is unknown. The data were taken from a study of human T cells and chemical hapten exposure. Overall study results and limits: It should be noted that donors had alopecia, so their immune response may differ from healthy people's.

J was trimmed by 2 bases and V by 1 base; bases with no gene match: 8. Germline values: CDR1 LGHNA, CDR2 YNFKEQ. The CDR3 loop spans 18 amino acids. Each CDR3 protein is one row after TCRdb ran MiXCR on the RACE reads. The sample yields approximately 100,000 distinct CDR3 sequences, about 12% seen once. Time point given: pre-sensitization, week 0. Treatment in this sample: therapeutic diphenylcyclopropenone sensitization with weekly scalp DPC. The chain is built from TRBV4-2 and TRBJ2-3; 11 nucleotides align to TRBD2. The source was whole blood, collected in connection with sensitization to the hapten diphenylcyclopropenone (DPC). The sequence came from a woman in her fifties or sixties with alopecia areata. Some clones in this sample may be carry-over from other donors' samples. In DNA form, the CDR3 reads TGTGCCAGCAGCCAAGCCCTTACACTAGCGGGAGTCACAGATACGCAGTATTTT. As protein: CASSQALTLAGVTDTQYF.